Following are 14 T cell receptor beta chains from one sample sequenced in a study of shared clonotypes between healthy human individuals. Repertoires were generated with immunoSEQ multiplex PCR, while TCRdb's copy carries only in-frame clones and drops some. Of about 110,000 clones listed, approximately 70% are singletons. Specimen: memory CD8+ T cells sorted from blood. Described subset: CD45RO+ cells pooled with CCR7-negative TemRA cells. Receptors originate from a woman in her twenties or thirties in good health.

This clone was observed a few times. The rearrangement joins TRBV21-1 to TRBJ2-2; the DNA was not used to check the table's D call, TRBD2. TRBV21-1 is a pseudogene locus. The CDR3 is 18 residues long. The CDR3 coding sequence is TGTGCCACCGCGCCCGGGACTAGCGGGAGGGCGGTCACCGGGGAGCTGTTTTTT. It yields the protein CATAPGTSGRAVTGELFF.

This clone appeared a single time. J is TRBJ1-3 and V is TRBV6-1, with a tentative D call TRBD1 (5 bases). Trimming removed 3 bases from V and 2 bases from J, with 8 bases in between. Germline CDR1 reads MNHNS; CDR2 reads SASEGT. The CDR3 loop spans 14 amino acids. CDR3 coding DNA: TGTGCCAGCAGTGATTGGGGGACTGGAAACACCATATATTTT. Translating gives CASSDWGTGNTIYF.

This clone showed up many times. The identical CDR3 is also encoded by other nucleotide sequences in the sample. This rearrangement joins TRBV14 to TRBJ2-7; D not resolved. The germline V and J ends were trimmed by 4 bases and 3 bases, with 7 bases remaining between them. The CDR3 consists of 12 residues. Germline V lookup: CDR1 SGHDN, CDR2 FVKESK. The CDR3 DNA reads as TGTGCCAGCAGCCCTGCCAACTACGAGCAGTACTTC. Its protein is CASSPANYEQYF.

CDR3 residues: CASSFLGGYTF. The DNA for the CDR3 is TGTGCCAGCAGCTTTCTCGGCGGCTACACCTTC. This chain joins TRBV4-2 and TRBJ1-2; unclear D gene. This CDR3 is built from 11 residues. V shed 5 bases and J shed 8 bases, with 9 bases lying between them. Germline CDR1 LGHNA, CDR2 YNFKEQ.

The chain carries TRBV29-1 and TRBJ1-1; possible D gene TRBD1, 6 bases. CDR3 length: 13 residues. Deletions cut 1 base from V and 7 bases from J, with 13 bases between. The germline V gene encodes CDR1 SQVTM and CDR2 ANQGSEA. The CDR3 sequence: CSVEGTDNLEAFF. CDR3 bases: TGCAGCGTTGAAGGGACAGACAACCTTGAAGCTTTCTTT.

The chain combines TRBV5-1 with TRBJ2-7, with D uncertain. Germline assignment: CDR1 SGHRS and CDR2 YFSETQ. This CDR3 has 13 amino acids. The V and J ends lost 4 bases and 2 bases respectively, with 10 bases between them. The CDR3 DNA sequence: TGCGCCAGCAGCACCAGAAATACCTACGAGCAGTACTTC. Residues: CASSTRNTYEQYF.

There are many counts of this clone. The V and J genes are TRBV19 and TRBJ1-1, with D possibly being TRBD1 (6 bases). CDR3 length: 14 amino acids. Germline V gives CDR1 LNHDA, CDR2 SQIVND (reference sequence). V gave up 10 bases and J gave up 6 bases, with 21 bases separating them. CDR3 loop: CATNPAGGASEAFF. The DNA for the CDR3 is TGTGCCACTAACCCTGCGGGGGGCGCCTCTGAAGCTTTCTTT.

The V gene is TRBV5-1, the J gene TRBJ2-1; TRBD2 matches 12 bases. The V segment lost 4 bases and the J segment 1 base; nucleotides outside the gene matches: 12. The length of the CDR3 is 19 residues. Germline CDR1 and CDR2: SGHRS and YFSETQ. The CDR3 sequence is CASSPGPSGRALSYNEQFF. In DNA, the CDR3 is TGCGCCAGCAGCCCAGGTCCTAGCGGGAGGGCCCTGTCCTACAATGAGCAGTTCTTC.

Concerning this clone: This specimen includes other DNA sequences encoding the same CDR3. The CDR3 reads CASSFQRDSYEQYF. The CDR3 nucleotides are TGTGCCAGCAGCTTCCAACGGGATTCCTACGAGCAGTACTTC. The V and J genes are TRBV11-1 and TRBJ2-7; tentatively, D is TRBD2 (5 bases). The CDR3 runs to 14 residues. Looked up from germline, CDR1 is SGHAT and CDR2 is FQDESV (reference sequence). Trimming removed 3 bases from V and 1 base from J, with 10 bases in between.

The chain joins TRBV9 to TRBJ1-2; perhaps TRBD1 as D (5 bases). The V and J ends lost 7 bases and 5 bases respectively, with 15 bases between them. Germline V lookup: CDR1 SGDLS, CDR2 YYNGEE. CDR3 length: 13 amino acids. The CDR3 spells CASGGSGKYGYTF. As DNA, the CDR3 is TGTGCCAGCGGAGGGTCAGGGAAGTATGGCTACACCTTC.

The chain is built from TRBV7-2 and TRBJ2-7; 7 bases match TRBD1. Trimming took 2 bases from V and 2 from J; bases not matched to a gene: 6. The V gene's germline CDR1 is SGHTA and CDR2 FQGNSA. CDR3 length equals 15 residues. CDR3 protein: CASSLFRGQPYEQYF. In DNA form, the CDR3 reads TGTGCCAGCAGCTTATTTAGGGGGCAACCCTACGAGCAGTACTTC.

This clone appeared a few times. The chain joins TRBV27 to TRBJ2-7; possibly TRBD1 or TRBD2 for D (5 bases each). The V and J ends lost 8 bases and 3 bases respectively, with 20 bases between them. From germline, CDR1 is MNHEY and CDR2 SMNVEV (reference sequence). This CDR3 has 15 amino acids. DNA of the CDR3: TGTGCCAGCGCCCCAGCGGACAAAGGGTTCTACGAGCAGTACTTC. Amino acids: CASAPADKGFYEQYF.

V is TRBV29-1 and J is TRBJ1-2; D not certain. The CDR3 has 11 residues. The V gene's germline CDR1 is SQVTM and CDR2 ANQGSEA. Trimming stripped 7 bases from V and 4 bases from J, with 10 bases between. CDR3 amino acids: CSAADLYGYTF. CDR3 DNA sequence: TGCAGCGCCGCAGACCTCTATGGCTACACCTTC.

The rearrangement links TRBV28 to TRBJ2-2; the D call may be TRBD1 or TRBD2 (5 bases each). The CDR3 is 15 residues long. CDR1 and CDR2 from the germline V gene are MDHEN and SYDVKM. Deletions cut 5 bases from V and 3 bases from J, with 13 bases between. CDR3 nucleotides: TGTGCCAGCAGTACCGGGACGAGGGACACCGGGGAGCTGTTTTTT. Translating it yields CASSTGTRDTGELFF.